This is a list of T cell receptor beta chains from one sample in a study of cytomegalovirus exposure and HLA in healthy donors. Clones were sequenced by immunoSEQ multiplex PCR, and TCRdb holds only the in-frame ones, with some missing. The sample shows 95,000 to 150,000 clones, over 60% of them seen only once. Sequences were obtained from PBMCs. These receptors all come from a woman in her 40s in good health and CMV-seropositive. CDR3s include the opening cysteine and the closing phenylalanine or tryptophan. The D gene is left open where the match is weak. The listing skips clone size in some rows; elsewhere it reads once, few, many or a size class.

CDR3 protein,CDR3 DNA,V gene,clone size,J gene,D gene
CASSVGMTAYGYTF,TGTGCCAGCAGCGTAGGTATGACAGCCTATGGCTACACCTTC,TRBV9,once,TRBJ1-2,-
CASSVRGGGTDTQYF,TGTGCCAGCAGCGTAAGAGGGGGCGGTACAGATACGCAGTATTTT,TRBV9,-,TRBJ2-3,TRBD1
CASSLGGQPNEKLFF,TGTGCCAGCAGCTTAGGAGGGCAGCCTAATGAAAAACTGTTTTTT,TRBV7-2,-,TRBJ1-4,-
CASSLTRGVQTQYF,TGTGCCAGCAGTTTAACCAGGGGCGTACAGACCCAGTACTTC,TRBV27,-,TRBJ2-5,-
CASKEGAGNAYEQYF,TGTGCCAGCAAGGAGGGCGCGGGGAATGCCTACGAGCAGTACTTC,TRBV6-1,-,TRBJ2-7,-
CASSSGLAGGYEQYF,TGTGCCAGCAGCTCGGGACTAGCGGGGGGGTACGAGCAGTACTTC,TRBV5-4,-,TRBJ2-7,TRBD2
CASSLEDRTVDTGELFF,TGCGCCAGCAGCTTGGAGGACAGGACCGTAGACACCGGGGAGCTGTTTTTT,TRBV5-1,-,TRBJ2-2,TRBD1
CAWTGANTEAFF,TGTGCCTGGACAGGGGCGAACACTGAAGCTTTCTTT,TRBV30,-,TRBJ1-1,-
CASSARTDEKLFF,TGTGCCAGCAGCGCCCGGACAGACGAAAAACTGTTTTTT,TRBV5-4,few,TRBJ1-4,-
CASSPYQGASNYGYTF,TGCGCCAGCAGCCCCTATCAGGGGGCTTCTAACTATGGCTACACCTTC,TRBV4-1,-,TRBJ1-2,TRBD1